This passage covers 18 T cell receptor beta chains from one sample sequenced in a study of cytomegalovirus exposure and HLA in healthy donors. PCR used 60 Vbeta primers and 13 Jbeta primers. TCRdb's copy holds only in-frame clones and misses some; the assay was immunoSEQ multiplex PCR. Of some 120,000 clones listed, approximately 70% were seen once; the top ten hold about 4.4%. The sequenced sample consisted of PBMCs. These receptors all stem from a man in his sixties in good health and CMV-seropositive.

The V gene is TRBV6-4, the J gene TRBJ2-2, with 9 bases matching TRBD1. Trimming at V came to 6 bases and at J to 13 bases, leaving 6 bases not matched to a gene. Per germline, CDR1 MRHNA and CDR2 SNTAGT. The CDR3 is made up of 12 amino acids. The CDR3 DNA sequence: TGTGCCAGCAGAGATGGACAGGGGTGGCTGTTTTTT. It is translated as CASRDGQGWLFF.

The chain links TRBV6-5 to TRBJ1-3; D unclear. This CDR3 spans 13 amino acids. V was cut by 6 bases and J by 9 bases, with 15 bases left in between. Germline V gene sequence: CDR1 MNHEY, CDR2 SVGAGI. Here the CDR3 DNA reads TGTGCCAGCAGAGCCCCCGAGCGACGCACCATATATTTT. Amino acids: CASRAPERRTIYF.

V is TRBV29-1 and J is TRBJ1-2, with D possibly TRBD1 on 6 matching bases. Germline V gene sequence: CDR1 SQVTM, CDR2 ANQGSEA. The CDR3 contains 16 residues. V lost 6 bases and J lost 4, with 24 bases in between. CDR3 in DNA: TGCAGCGTCGGGGAGGGGGGAGAACAGGGACCCTATGGCTACACCTTC. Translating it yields CSVGEGGEQGPYGYTF. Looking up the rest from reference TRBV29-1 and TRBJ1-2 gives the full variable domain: SAVISQKPSRDICQRGTSLTIQCQVDSQVTMMFWYRQQPGQSLTLIATANQGSEATYESGFVIDKFPISRPNLTFSTLTVSNMSPEDSSIYLCSVGEGGEQGPYGYTFGSGTRLTVV.

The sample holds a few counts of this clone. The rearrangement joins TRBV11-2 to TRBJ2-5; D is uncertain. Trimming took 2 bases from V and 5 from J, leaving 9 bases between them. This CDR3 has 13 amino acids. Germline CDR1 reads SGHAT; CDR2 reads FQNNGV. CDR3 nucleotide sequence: TGTGCCAGCAGCTTATACTACCGGGAGACCCAGTACTTC. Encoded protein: CASSLYYRETQYF.

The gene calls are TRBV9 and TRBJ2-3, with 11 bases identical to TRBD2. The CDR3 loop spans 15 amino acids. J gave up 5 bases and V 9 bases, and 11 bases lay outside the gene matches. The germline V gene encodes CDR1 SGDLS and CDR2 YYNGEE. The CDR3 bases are TGTGCCAAAAACCGTAGCGGGGGGGCAAGAGATACGCAGTATTTT. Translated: CAKNRSGGARDTQYF.

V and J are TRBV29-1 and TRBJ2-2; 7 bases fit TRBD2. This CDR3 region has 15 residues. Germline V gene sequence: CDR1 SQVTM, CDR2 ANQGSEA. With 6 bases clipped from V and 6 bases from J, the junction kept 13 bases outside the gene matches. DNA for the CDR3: TGCAGCGTCGGCCGGGGGGACCGGGGGGCCGGGGAGCTGTTTTTT. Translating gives CSVGRGDRGAGELFF.

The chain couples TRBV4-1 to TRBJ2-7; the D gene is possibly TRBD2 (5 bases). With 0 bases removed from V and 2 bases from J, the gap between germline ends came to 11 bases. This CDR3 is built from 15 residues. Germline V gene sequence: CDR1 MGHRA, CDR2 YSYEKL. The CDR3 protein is CASSQERAATYEQYF. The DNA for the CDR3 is TGCGCCAGCAGCCAAGAGAGAGCGGCTACCTACGAGCAGTACTTC.

The CDR3 coding sequence is TGTGCCAGCAGTGAACCATGGACAGGGGGTGAGCAGTACTTC. Translating it yields CASSEPWTGGEQYF. This chain joins TRBV6-1 and TRBJ2-7; 10 bases align to TRBD1. J was trimmed by 7 bases and V by 2 bases; bases with no gene match: 5. The CDR3 covers 14 residues. CDR1 and CDR2 from the germline V gene are MNHNS and SASEGT.

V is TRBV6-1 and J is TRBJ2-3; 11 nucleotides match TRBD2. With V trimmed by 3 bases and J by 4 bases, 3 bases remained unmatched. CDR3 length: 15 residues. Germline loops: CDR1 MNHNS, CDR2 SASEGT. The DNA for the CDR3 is TGTGCCAGCAGTGATAGCGGGGGGGAGGCAGATACGCAGTATTTT. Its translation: CASSDSGGEADTQYF.

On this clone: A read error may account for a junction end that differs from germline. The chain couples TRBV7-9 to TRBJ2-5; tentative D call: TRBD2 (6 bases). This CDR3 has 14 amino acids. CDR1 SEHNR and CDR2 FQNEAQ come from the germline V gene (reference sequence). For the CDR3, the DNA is TGTGCCAGCAGCCTAGCTCGGGGGATAGAGACCCAGTACTTC. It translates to CASSLARGIETQYF.

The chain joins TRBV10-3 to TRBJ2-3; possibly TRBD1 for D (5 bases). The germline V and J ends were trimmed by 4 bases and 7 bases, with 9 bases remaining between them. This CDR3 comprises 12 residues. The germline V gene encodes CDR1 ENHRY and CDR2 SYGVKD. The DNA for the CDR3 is TGTGCCATCAGTGCCGACAGTAATACGCAGTATTTT. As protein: CAISADSNTQYF.

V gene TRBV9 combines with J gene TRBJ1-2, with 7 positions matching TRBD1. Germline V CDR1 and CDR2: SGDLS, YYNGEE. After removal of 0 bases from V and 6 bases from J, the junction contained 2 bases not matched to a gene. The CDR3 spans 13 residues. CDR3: CASSVEGGNGYTF. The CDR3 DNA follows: TGTGCCAGCAGCGTAGAAGGGGGCAATGGCTACACCTTC.

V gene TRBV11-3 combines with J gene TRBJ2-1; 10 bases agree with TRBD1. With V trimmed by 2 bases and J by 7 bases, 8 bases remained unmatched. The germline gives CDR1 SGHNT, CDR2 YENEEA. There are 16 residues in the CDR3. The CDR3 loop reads CASSLSRQGARNEQFF. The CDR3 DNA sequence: TGTGCCAGCAGCTTAAGCCGACAGGGGGCTAGGAATGAGCAGTTCTTC.

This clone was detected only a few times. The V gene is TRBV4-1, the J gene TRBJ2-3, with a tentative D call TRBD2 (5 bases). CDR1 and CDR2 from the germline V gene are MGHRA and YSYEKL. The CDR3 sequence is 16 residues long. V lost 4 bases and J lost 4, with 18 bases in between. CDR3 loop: CASSPERSEPSDTQYF. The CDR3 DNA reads TGCGCCAGCAGCCCCGAGCGGTCTGAACCATCAGATACGCAGTATTTT.

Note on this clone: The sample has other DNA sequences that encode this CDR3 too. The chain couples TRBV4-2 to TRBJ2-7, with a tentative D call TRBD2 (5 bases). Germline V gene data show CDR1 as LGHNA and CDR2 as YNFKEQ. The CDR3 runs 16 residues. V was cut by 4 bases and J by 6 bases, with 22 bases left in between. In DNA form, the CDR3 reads TGTGCCAGCAGCCCCGATGGGGTGACTATTCGCCGCGAGCAGTACTTC. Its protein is CASSPDGVTIRREQYF.

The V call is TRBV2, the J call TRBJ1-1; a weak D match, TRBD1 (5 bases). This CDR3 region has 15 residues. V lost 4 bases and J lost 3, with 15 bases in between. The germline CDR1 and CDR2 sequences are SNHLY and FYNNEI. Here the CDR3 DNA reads TGTGCCAGCAGTGTGTTGGCACCGGGGGACACTGAAGCTTTCTTT. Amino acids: CASSVLAPGDTEAFF.

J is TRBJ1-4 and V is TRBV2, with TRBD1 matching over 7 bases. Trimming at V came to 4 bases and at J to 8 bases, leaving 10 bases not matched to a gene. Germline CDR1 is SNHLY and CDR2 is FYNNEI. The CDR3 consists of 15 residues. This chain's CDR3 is CASSAQGQDTEKLFF. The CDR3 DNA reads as TGTGCCAGCAGTGCTCAAGGACAGGATACAGAAAAACTGTTTTTT.

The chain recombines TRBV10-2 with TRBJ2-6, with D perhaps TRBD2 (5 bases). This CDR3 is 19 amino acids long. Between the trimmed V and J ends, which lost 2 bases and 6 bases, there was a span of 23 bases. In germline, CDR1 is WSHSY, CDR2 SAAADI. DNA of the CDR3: TGCGCCAGCAGTGAGGGAAGCGGCAAGGGCCCCTTTGCGGCCAACGTCCTGACTTTC. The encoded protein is CASSEGSGKGPFAANVLTF.